This T cell receptor (beta chain) stems from a study of blood T cell repertoires in COVID-19. Study details: The cDNA or gDNA used as material had been derived from T cells, B-cell-depleted T cells, or PBMCs.

Produced via immunoSEQ multiplex PCR; TCRdb's table is partial and in-frame only. The data show roughly 230,000 clones, about 80% seen once. Trimming took 4 bases from V and 4 from J, leaving 10 bases between them. This CDR3 spans 14 amino acids. CDR1 is SNHLY and CDR2 is FYNNEI in the germline V gene. The chain has TRBV2 and TRBJ1-4; TRBD1 might be the D (5 bases). This receptor was obtained from a man aged 50 to 59 with active or convalescent COVID-19. The sequencing sample was made of peripheral blood. CDR3: CASSGQLNNEKLFF. CDR3 sequence (DNA): TGTGCCAGCAGTGGACAGCTTAATAATGAAAAACTGTTTTTT.